This T cell receptor beta chain was recovered during a study of blood T cell repertoires in COVID-19. Study details: The United States, Italy and Spain were the sources of the acute and convalescent COVID-19 samples.

Trimming shortened V by 2 bases and J by 6 bases, and 14 bases separated the two germline ends. The CDR3 contains 15 residues. The germline CDR1 and CDR2 sequences are SNHLY and FYNNEI. Clones were sequenced by immunoSEQ multiplex PCR, and TCRdb holds only the in-frame ones, with some missing. The sample consists of about 170,000 clones, approximately 84% of them appearing once. The specimen was peripheral blood. V usage is TRBV2 and J usage is TRBJ2-1; D is uncertain. The sequence was collected from a man younger than 35 with active or convalescent COVID-19. The CDR3 sequence: CASSETTAGFNEQFF. The CDR3 DNA reads TGTGCCAGCAGTGAAACGACTGCTGGCTTCAATGAGCAGTTCTTC.